Here is one TCR beta chain with its context. Its antigen is currently unknown. This could be a read error, since a much larger clone is one nucleotide away. According to the study, TCR beta libraries were built with iRepertoire HTBI primers and CDR3-region Arm-PCR. One entry per CDR3 protein results from TCRdb running MiXCR on the multiplex PCR reads. The table shows 400,000 to 500,000 distinct CDR3 sequences, with 16% occurring only once. The data were taken from a study of regulatory T cells in long-lasting Graves disease. General observations from the study: Accuracy was perhaps lowered by the small sample size. Reduced TCR diversity was observed in persistent Graves' patients versus newly diagnosed patients. TRBV28, TRBJ1-2 and TRBJ2-5 were favored in persistent disease.

The CDR3 loop spans 15 amino acids. CDR1 SGHAT and CDR2 FQNNGV come from the germline V gene. The time point here: newly diagnosed GD, antithyroid drugs for less than 3 months. There was RNA extracted from PBMCs, and the TCR library was made from it. A further study also used this sample, focusing on T cells in Graves' hyperthyroidism and ophthalmopathy. That report adds: Blood held most thyroid clonotypes expanded above 0.001 frequency.

Sequences were derived from peripheral blood mononuclear cells (PBMCs), sampled at new diagnosis, from a patient treated with antithyroid drugs. This rearrangement joins TRBV11-2 to TRBJ2-3, with D tentatively TRBD2 (5 bases). The sequence was collected from a young woman with Graves disease. CDR3 bases: TGTGCCAGCAGCCCGGTAGGACTTTCCACAGATAAGCAGTATTTT. Protein sequence: CASSPVGLSTDKQYF.